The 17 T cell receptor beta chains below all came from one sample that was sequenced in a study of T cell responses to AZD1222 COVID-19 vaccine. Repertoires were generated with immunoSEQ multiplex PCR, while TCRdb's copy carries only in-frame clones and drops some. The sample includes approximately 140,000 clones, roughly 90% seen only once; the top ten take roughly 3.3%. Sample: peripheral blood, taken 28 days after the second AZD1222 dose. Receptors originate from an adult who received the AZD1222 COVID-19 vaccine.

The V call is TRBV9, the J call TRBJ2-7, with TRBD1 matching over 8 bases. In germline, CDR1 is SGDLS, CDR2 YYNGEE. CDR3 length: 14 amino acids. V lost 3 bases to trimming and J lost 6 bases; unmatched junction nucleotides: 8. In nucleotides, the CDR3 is TGTGCCAGCAGCGCCACGAGGACAGGGCGCGAGCAGTACTTC. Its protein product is CASSATRTGREQYF.

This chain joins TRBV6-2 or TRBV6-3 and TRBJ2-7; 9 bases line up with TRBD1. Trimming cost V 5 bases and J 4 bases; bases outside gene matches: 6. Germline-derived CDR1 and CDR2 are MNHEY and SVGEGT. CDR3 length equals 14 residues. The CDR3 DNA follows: TGTGCCAGCAGTCTACAGGGGGCAAGGTACGAGCAGTACTTC. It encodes CASSLQGARYEQYF.

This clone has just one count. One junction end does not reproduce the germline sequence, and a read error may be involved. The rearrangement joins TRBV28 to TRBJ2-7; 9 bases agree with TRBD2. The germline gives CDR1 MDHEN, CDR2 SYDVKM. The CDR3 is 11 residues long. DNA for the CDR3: TGTGCCAGCAGTGATAGCGGGAGCCGCCACTTC. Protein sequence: CASSDSGSRHF.

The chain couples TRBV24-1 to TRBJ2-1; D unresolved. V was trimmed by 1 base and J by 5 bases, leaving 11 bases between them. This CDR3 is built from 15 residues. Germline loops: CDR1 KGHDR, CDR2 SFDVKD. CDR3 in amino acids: CATSDLLVRDNEQFF. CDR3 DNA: TGTGCCACCAGTGATTTACTTGTACGGGACAATGAGCAGTTCTTC.

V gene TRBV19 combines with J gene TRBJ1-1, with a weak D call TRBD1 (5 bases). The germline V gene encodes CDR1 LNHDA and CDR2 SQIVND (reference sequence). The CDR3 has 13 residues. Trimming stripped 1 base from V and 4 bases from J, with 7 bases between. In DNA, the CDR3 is TGTGCCAGTAGTATAGCCCAGGGCACTGAAGCTTTCTTT. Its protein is CASSIAQGTEAFF.

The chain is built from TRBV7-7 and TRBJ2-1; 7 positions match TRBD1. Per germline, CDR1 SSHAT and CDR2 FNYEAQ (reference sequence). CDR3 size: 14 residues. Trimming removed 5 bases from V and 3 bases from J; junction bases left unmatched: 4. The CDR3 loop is CASSPDRLYNEQFF. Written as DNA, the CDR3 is TGTGCCAGCAGCCCGGACAGGCTCTACAATGAGCAGTTCTTC.

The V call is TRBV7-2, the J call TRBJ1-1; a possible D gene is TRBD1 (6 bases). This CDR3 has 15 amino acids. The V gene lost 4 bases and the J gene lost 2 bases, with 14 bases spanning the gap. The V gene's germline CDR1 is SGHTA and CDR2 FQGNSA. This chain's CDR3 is CASSSRQALNTEAFF. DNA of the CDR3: TGTGCCAGCAGCTCTCGACAGGCCCTTAACACTGAAGCTTTCTTT.

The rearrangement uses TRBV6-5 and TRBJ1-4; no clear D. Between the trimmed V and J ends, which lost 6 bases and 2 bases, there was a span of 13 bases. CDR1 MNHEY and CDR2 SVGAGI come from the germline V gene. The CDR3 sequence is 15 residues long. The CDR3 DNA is TGTGCCAGCAGGCGACTCCGGGGTACTAATGAAAAACTGTTTTTT. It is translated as CASRRLRGTNEKLFF.

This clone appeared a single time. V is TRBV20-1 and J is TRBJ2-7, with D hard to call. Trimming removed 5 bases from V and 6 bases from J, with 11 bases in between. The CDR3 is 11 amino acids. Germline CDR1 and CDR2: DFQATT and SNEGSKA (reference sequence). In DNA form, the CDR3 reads TGCAGTGCTGGCCCCCCTTCCGAGCAGTACTTC. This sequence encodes CSAGPPSEQYF.

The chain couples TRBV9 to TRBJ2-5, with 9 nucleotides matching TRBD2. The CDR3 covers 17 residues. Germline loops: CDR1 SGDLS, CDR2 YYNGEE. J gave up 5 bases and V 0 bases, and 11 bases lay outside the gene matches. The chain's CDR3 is CASSVEEAGGPKETQYF. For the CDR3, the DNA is TGTGCCAGCAGCGTAGAGGAGGCGGGAGGGCCTAAGGAGACCCAGTACTTC.

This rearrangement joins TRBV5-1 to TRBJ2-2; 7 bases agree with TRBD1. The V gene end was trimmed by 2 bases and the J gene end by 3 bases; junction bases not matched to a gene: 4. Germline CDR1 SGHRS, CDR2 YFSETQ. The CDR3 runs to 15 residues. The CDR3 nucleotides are TGCGCCAGCAGCTTCCAGGGGGACCACACCGGGGAGCTGTTTTTT. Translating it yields CASSFQGDHTGELFF.

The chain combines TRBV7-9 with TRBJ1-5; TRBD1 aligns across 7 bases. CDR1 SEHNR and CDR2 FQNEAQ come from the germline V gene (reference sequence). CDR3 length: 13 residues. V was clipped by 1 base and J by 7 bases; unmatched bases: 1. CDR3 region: CASSLGRGQPQHF. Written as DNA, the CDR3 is TGTGCCAGCAGCTTAGGCAGGGGGCAGCCCCAGCATTTT.

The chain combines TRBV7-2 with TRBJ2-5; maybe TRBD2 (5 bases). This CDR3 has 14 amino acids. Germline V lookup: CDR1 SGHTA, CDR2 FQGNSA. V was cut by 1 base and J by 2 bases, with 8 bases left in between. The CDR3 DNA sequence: TGTGCCAGCAGCTTAGGAGCGGTACAAGAGACCCAGTACTTC. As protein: CASSLGAVQETQYF.

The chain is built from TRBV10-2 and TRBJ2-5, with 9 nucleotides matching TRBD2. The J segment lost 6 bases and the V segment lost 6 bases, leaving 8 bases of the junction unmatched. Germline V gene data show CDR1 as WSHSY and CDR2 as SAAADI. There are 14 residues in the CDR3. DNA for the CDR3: TGCGCCAGCAGATTAGCGGGAGTCGGACAGACCCAGTACTTC. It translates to CASRLAGVGQTQYF.

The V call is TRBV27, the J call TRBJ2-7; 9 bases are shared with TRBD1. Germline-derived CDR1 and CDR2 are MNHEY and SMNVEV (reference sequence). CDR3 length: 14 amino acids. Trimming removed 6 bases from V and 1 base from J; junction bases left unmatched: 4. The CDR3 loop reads CASRTGGPSYEQYF. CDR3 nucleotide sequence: TGTGCCAGCAGAACAGGGGGCCCTTCCTACGAGCAGTACTTC.

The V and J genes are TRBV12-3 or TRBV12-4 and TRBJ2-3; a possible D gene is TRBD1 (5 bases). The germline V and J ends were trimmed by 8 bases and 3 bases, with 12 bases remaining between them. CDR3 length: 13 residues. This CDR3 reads CASWTPRTDTQYF. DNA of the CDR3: TGTGCCAGCTGGACACCCCGAACAGATACGCAGTATTTT.

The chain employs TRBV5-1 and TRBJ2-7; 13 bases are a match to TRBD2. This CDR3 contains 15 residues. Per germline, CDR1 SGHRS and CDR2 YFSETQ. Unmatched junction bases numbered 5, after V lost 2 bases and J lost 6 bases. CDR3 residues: CASSLLAGGPSEQYF. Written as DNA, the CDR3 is TGCGCCAGCAGCTTACTAGCGGGAGGGCCGTCCGAGCAGTACTTC.